The rows below give T cell receptor beta chains drawn from one sample of a study of memory CD4+ T cells and cytomegalovirus serostatus. Some clones are missing from TCRdb's copy, which holds only in-frame ones; the method was immunoSEQ multiplex PCR. The sample consists of 45,000 to 60,000 clones, around four fifths of them appearing once. The specimen was memory CD4+ T cells from blood. Source of these receptors: an adult in good health and CMV-seropositive. Both conserved end residues are part of each CDR3. D genes are given only for firm matches. Some rows have no size entry. The others give once, few or many, or a class for an expanded clone.

j_call d_call clone_size v_call cdr3_aa cdr3_nt
TRBJ1-6 NA NA TRBV2 CASDSGASYNSPLHF TGTGCCAGCGACTCAGGTGCCTCCTATAATTCACCCCTCCACTTT
TRBJ2-3 NA NA TRBV5-4 CASSFRGEGTQYF TGTGCCAGCAGCTTTCGTGGGGAAGGGACGCAGTATTTT
TRBJ1-1 TRBD1 NA TRBV5-1 CASSLVTTGGAPIDTEAFF TGCGCCAGCAGCTTGGTCACGACAGGGGGCGCCCCGATAGACACTGAAGCTTTCTTT
TRBJ1-4 NA NA TRBV6-1 CASSERWEKLFF TGTGCCAGCAGTGAACGATGGGAAAAACTGTTTTTT
TRBJ2-5 NA NA TRBV28 CASSPQRGGWETQYF TGTGCCAGCAGTCCGCAACGAGGGGGGTGGGAGACCCAGTACTTC
TRBJ2-7 NA NA TRBV9 CASSPTYEEQYF TGTGCCAGCAGCCCCACCTATGAAGAGCAGTACTTC
TRBJ2-3 TRBD2 NA TRBV7-3 CASSSLGLAGSLDTQYF TGTGCCAGCAGCTCGCTCGGACTAGCGGGGTCTCTAGATACGCAGTATTTT
TRBJ1-2 TRBD1 NA TRBV19 CASSIIGTGVDGYTF TGTGCCAGTAGTATAATAGGGACAGGGGTCGATGGCTACACCTTC
TRBJ2-5 NA NA TRBV5-1 CASRLTGTQETQYF TGCGCCAGCAGGTTGACCGGTACCCAAGAGACCCAGTACTTC
TRBJ1-2 NA NA TRBV5-1 CASSLVTGIDYGYTF TGCGCCAGCAGCTTGGTAACAGGGATCGACTATGGCTACACCTTC
TRBJ2-2 NA NA TRBV4-1 CASSQDFGANTGELFF TGCGCCAGCAGCCAAGATTTCGGGGCGAACACCGGGGAGCTGTTTTTT
TRBJ1-1 NA NA TRBV21-1 CASSKESTGSNTEAFF TGTGCCAGCAGCAAAGAGTCGACGGGGTCAAACACTGAAGCTTTCTTT
TRBJ2-1 TRBD2 NA TRBV11-1 CASSWGLAGNEQFF TGTGCCAGCAGCTGGGGACTAGCGGGGAATGAGCAGTTCTTC
TRBJ1-2 TRBD1 NA TRBV14 CASSPPLGTGAYGYTF TGTGCCAGCAGCCCACCCCTCGGGACAGGGGCTTATGGCTACACCTTC
TRBJ2-7 NA NA TRBV6-5 CASKGRGYEQYF TGTGCCAGCAAGGGAAGGGGCTACGAGCAGTACTTC
TRBJ2-1 TRBD1 NA TRBV11-3 CASSFDGTVYNEQFF TGTGCCAGCAGCTTTGACGGGACAGTGTACAATGAGCAGTTCTTC
TRBJ1-1 NA NA TRBV6-6 CASSPFNGWGNTEAFF TGTGCCAGCAGTCCTTTCAACGGATGGGGGAACACTGAAGCTTTCTTT
TRBJ2-3 TRBD2 NA TRBV28 CAVGGLAGGSTDTQYF TGTGCCGTCGGGGGACTAGCGGGGGGAAGCACAGATACGCAGTATTTT
TRBJ2-1 TRBD2 NA TRBV6-1 CASGPAGGAYNEQFF TGTGCCAGCGGTCCTGCGGGGGGAGCCTACAATGAGCAGTTCTTC
TRBJ2-5 NA few TRBV29-1 CSIERAETQYF TGCAGCATTGAGAGGGCAGAGACCCAGTACTTC
TRBJ2-7 TRBD2 NA TRBV6-6 CASSPGRNEQYF TGTGCCAGCAGTCCCGGGAGGAACGAGCAGTACTTC
TRBJ1-1 NA few TRBV18 CASSPEARATEAFF TGTGCCAGCTCACCAGAGGCCCGAGCCACTGAAGCTTTCTTT
TRBJ2-5 TRBD2 NA TRBV5-6 CASSLGGMRETQYF TGTGCCAGCTCACTGGGGGGGATGAGAGAGACCCAGTACTTC
TRBJ2-7 NA NA TRBV7-6 CASSSGEFSYEQYF TGTGCCAGCAGCTCAGGTGAATTCTCCTACGAGCAGTACTTC
TRBJ1-3 NA once TRBV7-8 CASSWGIGASGNTIYF TGTGCCAGCAGCTGGGGGATAGGGGCCTCTGGAAACACCATATATTTT
TRBJ2-7 TRBD1 NA TRBV2 CASSGQGAGYEQYF TGTGCCAGCAGTGGACAGGGTGCGGGCTACGAGCAGTACTTC
TRBJ2-1 TRBD2 NA TRBV7-9 CASSLAPLAGRVGEQFF TGTGCCAGCAGCTTAGCGCCTCTAGCGGGTCGTGTCGGTGAGCAGTTCTTC
TRBJ1-3 NA NA TRBV7-7 CASSSRTKRAGNTIYF TGTGCTAGCAGCTCCCGGACAAAAAGGGCTGGAAACACCATATATTTT
TRBJ2-3 NA NA TRBV10-1 CASSDPEDTQYF TGCGCCAGCAGTGATCCTGAAGATACGCAGTATTTT
TRBJ2-5 NA NA TRBV21-1 CASSKALSGGWAGETQYF TGTGCCAGCAGCAAAGCGCTGAGCGGGGGGTGGGCCGGAGAGACCCAGTACTTC
TRBJ2-7 TRBD1 NA TRBV6-6 CASTLDRDNYEQYF TGTGCCAGCACCCTGGACAGGGACAACTACGAGCAGTACTTC
TRBJ2-5 NA NA TRBV5-1 CASSLVLQPATQYF TGCGCCAGCAGCTTGGTACTTCAGCCGGCGACCCAGTACTTC
TRBJ1-6 NA NA TRBV21-1 CASSLAGDSPLHF TGTGCCAGCAGCCTGGCAGGGGATTCACCCCTCCACTTT
TRBJ1-2 NA NA TRBV7-9 CASSSRDGGNYGYTF TGTGCCAGCAGCTCCCGGGACGGTGGTAACTATGGCTACACCTTC
TRBJ2-2 NA once TRBV18 CASSVPTGELFF TGTGCCAGCTCCGTCCCCACCGGGGAGCTGTTTTTT
TRBJ2-2 NA few TRBV7-6 CASSLVLNTGELFF TGTGCCAGCAGCTTAGTTCTGAACACCGGGGAGCTGTTTTTT
TRBJ1-5 NA NA TRBV6-1 CASRETRNQPQHF TGTGCCAGCAGGGAGACGAGGAATCAGCCCCAGCATTTT
TRBJ1-1 NA NA TRBV29-1 CSVDRGGDTEAFF TGCAGCGTTGACAGGGGAGGGGACACTGAAGCTTTCTTT
TRBJ2-3 TRBD1 NA TRBV2 CASSAGGQGTDTQYF TGTGCCAGCAGTGCTGGGGGACAGGGAACAGATACGCAGTATTTT
TRBJ1-1 TRBD1 NA TRBV19 CASRGQLSTEAFF TGTGCCAGTCGGGGACAGCTCAGCACTGAAGCTTTCTTT
TRBJ1-1 NA few TRBV2 CASSLTGFAEAFF TGTGCCAGCAGTCTTACAGGGTTTGCTGAAGCTTTCTTT
TRBJ2-5 TRBD1 NA TRBV15 CATSRDPIGQGVVGETQYF TGTGCCACCAGCAGAGATCCAATCGGGCAGGGGGTCGTTGGGGAGACCCAGTACTTC
TRBJ1-2 TRBD1 NA TRBV29-1 CSVGDRGRSGYTF TGCAGCGTTGGGGACAGGGGGCGGAGTGGCTACACCTTC
TRBJ2-5 TRBD2 NA TRBV4-3 CASSQDGRGDQETQYF TGCGCCAGCAGCCAAGATGGGCGGGGGGACCAAGAGACCCAGTACTTC
TRBJ2-2 NA NA TRBV19 CASRGSGELFF TGTGCCAGTCGAGGGTCCGGGGAGCTGTTTTTT
TRBJ2-7 NA NA TRBV6-5 CASSYSRGTVLYEQYF TGTGCCAGCAGTTACTCTCGGGGGACAGTCCTCTACGAGCAGTACTTC
TRBJ2-5 NA NA TRBV6-5 CASSWDISSQETQYF TGTGCCAGCAGTTGGGACATAAGCTCGCAAGAGACCCAGTACTTC
TRBJ1-4 NA NA TRBV4-1 CASSQDHPADPQTNEKLFF TGCGCCAGCAGCCAAGATCATCCGGCCGACCCTCAAACTAATGAAAAACTGTTTTTT
TRBJ2-3 TRBD1 once TRBV5-6 CASSLGDSSPSTDTQYF TGTGCCAGCAGCTTGGGGGACAGCTCTCCTAGCACAGATACGCAGTATTTT
TRBJ2-2 NA NA TRBV2 CASSEYLTSGELFF TGTGCCAGCAGTGAATATCTGACGTCCGGGGAGCTGTTTTTT
TRBJ1-2 TRBD1 NA TRBV15 CATSSPVPGQGSYGYTF TGTGCCACCAGCAGCCCGGTACCGGGACAGGGCTCCTATGGCTACACCTTC
TRBJ2-7 NA NA TRBV6-5 CASSYMPGDYEQYF TGTGCCAGCTCTTATATGCCGGGCGACTACGAGCAGTACTTC
TRBJ2-2 NA NA TRBV12-5 CASGLVGGELFF TGTGCTAGTGGTTTGGTAGGCGGGGAGCTGTTTTTT
TRBJ2-5 NA NA TRBV15 CATSRDQGQGTQYF TGTGCCACCAGCAGAGATCAGGGCCAGGGGACCCAGTACTTC
TRBJ2-1 NA once TRBV6-5 CASSTLDVSFF TGTGCCAGCAGCACCCTAGACGTCTCCTTCTTC
TRBJ2-7 NA NA TRBV5-1 CASSWGRTSYEQYF TGCGCCAGCAGCTGGGGACGGACCTCCTACGAGCAGTACTTC
TRBJ2-2 NA NA TRBV5-6 CASSYRSGAYTGELFF TGTGCCAGCAGCTACCGGTCAGGGGCGTACACCGGGGAGCTGTTTTTT